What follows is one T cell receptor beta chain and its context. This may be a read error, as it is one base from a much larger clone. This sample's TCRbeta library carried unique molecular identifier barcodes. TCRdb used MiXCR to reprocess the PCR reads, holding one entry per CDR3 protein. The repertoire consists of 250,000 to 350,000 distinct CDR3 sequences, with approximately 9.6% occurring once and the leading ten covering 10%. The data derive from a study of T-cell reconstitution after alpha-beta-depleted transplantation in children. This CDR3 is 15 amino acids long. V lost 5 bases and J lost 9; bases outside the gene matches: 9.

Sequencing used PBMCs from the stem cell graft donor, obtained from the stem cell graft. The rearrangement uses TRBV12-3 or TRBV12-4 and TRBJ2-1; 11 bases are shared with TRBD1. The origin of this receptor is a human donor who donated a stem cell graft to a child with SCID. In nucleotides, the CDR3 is TGTGCCAGCAGTCCTGGACAGGGGGCCGGCAGTGAGCAGTTCTTC. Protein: CASSPGQGAGSEQFF.